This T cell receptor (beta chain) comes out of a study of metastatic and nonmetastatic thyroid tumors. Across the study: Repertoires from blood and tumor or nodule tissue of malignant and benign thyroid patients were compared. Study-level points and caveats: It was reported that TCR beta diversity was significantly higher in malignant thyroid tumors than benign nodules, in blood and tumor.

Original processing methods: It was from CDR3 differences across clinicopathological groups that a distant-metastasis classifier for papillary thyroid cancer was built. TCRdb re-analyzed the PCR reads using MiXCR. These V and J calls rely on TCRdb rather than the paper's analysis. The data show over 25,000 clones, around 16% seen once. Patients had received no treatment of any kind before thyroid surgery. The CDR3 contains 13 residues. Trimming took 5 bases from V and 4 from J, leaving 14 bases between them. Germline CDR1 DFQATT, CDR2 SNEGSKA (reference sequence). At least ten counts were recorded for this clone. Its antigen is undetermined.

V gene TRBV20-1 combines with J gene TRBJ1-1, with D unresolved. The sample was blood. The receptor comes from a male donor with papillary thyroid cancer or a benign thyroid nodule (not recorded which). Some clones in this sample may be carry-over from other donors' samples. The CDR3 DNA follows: TGCAGTGCTGCCGGGCCCCTGGGCACTGAAGCTTTCTTT. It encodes CSAAGPLGTEAFF.